Below, 19 T cell receptor beta chains from the same sample are listed, as sequenced in a study of blood T cell repertoires in COVID-19. The method was immunoSEQ multiplex PCR; TCRdb's version includes in-frame clones alone and lacks a portion of them. The sample comprises roughly 220,000 clones, 85% to 90% of which are singletons, and under 3.5% rests with the top ten. The sample taken for sequencing was PBMCs or T cells enriched from blood (not recorded which). These receptors originate from a woman aged 18-29 years in a cohort exposed to, infected with or recovered from COVID-19 (not recorded which).

The rearrangement joins TRBV13 to TRBJ2-3; D is possibly TRBD2 (6 bases). The V end was cut by 5 bases, the J end by 0 bases, with 12 bases between. The CDR3 spans 15 residues. CDR1 and CDR2 from the germline V gene are PRHDT and FYEKMQ (reference sequence). CDR3 DNA: TGTGCCAGCAGCCTCTCTCGGGGGAGCACAGATACGCAGTATTTT. This encodes CASSLSRGSTDTQYF.

The chain has TRBV18 and TRBJ2-7, with 15 bases aligning to TRBD2. The CDR3 is 18 residues long. The V and J ends lost 5 bases and 2 bases, in that order; junction bases with no gene match: 10. The V gene's germline CDR1 is KGHSH and CDR2 LQKENI. The CDR3 DNA sequence: TGTGCCAGCTCAAAAGGACTAGCGGGAGGGTCCCTCGCCTACGAGCAGTACTTC. It encodes CASSKGLAGGSLAYEQYF.

V and J are TRBV5-1 and TRBJ2-3; 7 bases are a match to TRBD2. The CDR3 totals 16 residues. Germline lookup yields CDR1 SGHRS and CDR2 YFSETQ. V lost 0 bases to trimming and J lost 2 bases; unmatched junction nucleotides: 6. The CDR3 region is CASSLVGRGDTDTQYF. CDR3 nucleotides: TGCGCCAGCAGCTTGGTGGGCCGGGGGGACACAGATACGCAGTATTTT.

This clone was counted only a few times. The rearrangement links TRBV18 to TRBJ2-1, with 8 bases aligning to TRBD2. The germline gives CDR1 KGHSH, CDR2 LQKENI. V shed 0 bases, J shed 5 bases, and the junction held 3 bases outside the gene matches. The CDR3 has 15 amino acids. CDR3 sequence reads: CASSPPREGHNEQFF. The CDR3, as DNA: TGTGCCAGCTCACCACCCCGGGAGGGCCACAATGAGCAGTTCTTC.

V and J are TRBV19 and TRBJ1-5; TRBD1 is a possible D gene (5 bases). CDR3 size: 13 residues. With 7 bases removed from V and 8 bases from J, the gap between germline ends came to 15 bases. Germline CDR1 reads LNHDA; CDR2 reads SQIVND (reference sequence). In DNA form, the CDR3 reads TGTGCCAGTAACCAGGGAGGGGTGGAGCCCCAGCATTTT. It specifies CASNQGGVEPQHF.

The rearrangement uses TRBV2 and TRBJ1-5, with D uncertain. Trimming took 5 bases from V and 7 from J, leaving 12 bases between them. This CDR3 is 13 amino acids long. Germline values: CDR1 SNHLY, CDR2 FYNNEI. CDR3 loop: CASSQETGQPQHF. The CDR3 nucleotides read TGTGCCAGCAGTCAAGAGACTGGGCAGCCCCAGCATTTT. The variable domain in full, with the rest retrieved from reference TRBV2 and TRBJ1-5, is EPEVTQTPSHQVTQMGQEVILRCVPISNHLYFYWYRQILGQKVEFLVSFYNNEISEKSEIFDDQFSVERPDGSNFTLKIRSTKLEDSAMYFCASSQETGQPQHFGDGTRLSIL.

The J gene is TRBJ2-2, the V gene TRBV7-2; 8 bases are a match to TRBD1. CDR3 size: 16 residues. The junction had 4 bases not matched to a gene; V was cut back by 2 bases and J by 2 bases. Looked up from germline, CDR1 is SGHTA and CDR2 is FQGNSA. The CDR3 DNA reads TGTGCCAGCAGCTTACGACAGGGGCGAAACACCGGGGAGCTGTTTTTT. Translating gives CASSLRQGRNTGELFF.

This clone was seen just once. V gene TRBV5-6 combines with J gene TRBJ1-2, with a weak D call TRBD1 (6 bases). CDR1 and CDR2 from the germline V gene are SGHDT and YYEEEE. Between the trimmed V and J ends, which lost 0 bases and 2 bases, there was a span of 11 bases. This CDR3 spans 15 amino acids. The CDR3, as DNA: TGTGCCAGCAGCTTGGAGGGACACCTAAACTATGGCTACACCTTC. Amino acid sequence: CASSLEGHLNYGYTF.

This clone was detected only once. The J gene is TRBJ2-2, the V gene TRBV24-1, with 7 bases matching TRBD1. J was trimmed by 6 bases and V by 2 bases; bases with no gene match: 8. From germline, CDR1 is KGHDR and CDR2 SFDVKD. This CDR3 contains 16 residues. The CDR3 region has the DNA TGTGCCACCAGTGATTCGCCAGGGGGAGCGGCCGGGGAGCTGTTTTTT. It is translated as CATSDSPGGAAGELFF.

The rearrangement joins TRBV6-5 to TRBJ2-2; 7 positions match TRBD1. In germline, CDR1 is MNHEY, CDR2 SVGAGI. V shed 0 bases, J shed 3 bases, and the junction held 4 bases outside the gene matches. This CDR3 is built from 16 residues. The CDR3 sequence is CASSYSNRGDTGELFF. As DNA, the CDR3 is TGTGCCAGCAGTTACTCGAACAGGGGAGACACCGGGGAGCTGTTTTTT.

The chain is built from TRBV5-6 and TRBJ1-2; 8 bases fit TRBD1. V shed 3 bases, J shed 4 bases, and the junction held 5 bases outside the gene matches. Germline V gene sequence: CDR1 SGHDT, CDR2 YYEEEE. CDR3 length: 14 residues. CDR3 in amino acids: CASSWGTGTYGYTF. CDR3 DNA sequence: TGTGCCAGCAGCTGGGGGACAGGTACCTATGGCTACACCTTC.

DNA of the CDR3: TGTGCCAGTACCCGGACTAGCGGGAGTTATCGCGAGCAGTACTTC. As protein: CASTRTSGSYREQYF. The chain combines TRBV19 with TRBJ2-7; TRBD2 agrees at 13 bases. Germline CDR1 reads LNHDA; CDR2 reads SQIVND (reference sequence). The CDR3 covers 15 residues. With V trimmed by 7 bases and J by 6 bases, 9 bases remained unmatched. The full variable domain, in which reference TRBV19 and TRBJ2-7 provide the parts outside the CDR3, is DGGITQSPKYLFRKEGQNVTLSCEQNLNHDAMYWYRQDPGQGLRLIYYSQIVNDFQKGDIAEGYSVSREKKESFPLTVTSAQKNPTAFYLCASTRTSGSYREQYFGPGTRLTVT.

The chain recombines TRBV5-1 with TRBJ1-4; TRBD1 agrees at 10 bases. The germline V gene encodes CDR1 SGHRS and CDR2 YFSETQ. The CDR3 covers 14 residues. The V segment lost 4 bases and the J segment 6 bases; nucleotides outside the gene matches: 3. The chain's CDR3 is CASSPGQGHEKLFF. CDR3 sequence (DNA): TGCGCCAGCAGCCCGGGACAGGGGCATGAAAAACTGTTTTTT.

The chain is built from TRBV5-6 and TRBJ2-3, with TRBD2 as a possible D gene (6 bases). This CDR3 contains 19 residues. Germline-derived CDR1 and CDR2 are SGHDT and YYEEEE. Between the trimmed V and J ends, which lost 4 bases and 0 bases, there was a span of 24 bases. DNA for the CDR3: TGTGCCAGCAGCCCCACCGGAGGGATCCCTCTAACTAGCACAGATACGCAGTATTTT. It codes for CASSPTGGIPLTSTDTQYF.

The chain is built from TRBV4-1 and TRBJ2-5; TRBD2 might be the D (6 bases). V dropped 0 bases and J dropped 2 bases, with 10 bases sitting between them. Germline V gene lookup returns CDR1 MGHRA and CDR2 YSYEKL. The CDR3 totals 15 residues. The CDR3 sequence: CASSQEGRRQETQYF. DNA for the CDR3: TGCGCCAGCAGCCAAGAGGGGAGGAGGCAAGAGACCCAGTACTTC.

The chain has TRBV2 and TRBJ1-3; D remains ambiguous. CDR1 is SNHLY, CDR2 FYNNEI, per germline. V was trimmed by 1 base and J by 3 bases, leaving 13 bases between them. This CDR3 is built from 16 residues. CDR3 bases: TGTGCCAGCAGTGAAGGACGGACTGGACTTGGAAACACCATATATTTT. This encodes CASSEGRTGLGNTIYF.

This clone was found once. V is TRBV13 and J is TRBJ2-3, with D maybe TRBD2 (5 bases). Per germline, CDR1 PRHDT and CDR2 FYEKMQ (reference sequence). The CDR3 is made up of 16 amino acids. The germline V and J ends were trimmed by 1 base and 6 bases, with 17 bases remaining between them. CDR3 bases: TGTGCCAGCAGCTTAGACCGCGCGGGCCGTCGGGATACGCAGTATTTT. Residues: CASSLDRAGRRDTQYF.

V gene TRBV2 combines with J gene TRBJ2-2; D may be TRBD1 (5 bases). This CDR3 spans 14 amino acids. Germline CDR1 reads SNHLY; CDR2 reads FYNNEI. The V and J ends lost 6 bases and 2 bases respectively, with 10 bases between them. The CDR3 loop is CASRKDSNTGELFF. As DNA, the CDR3 is TGTGCCAGCAGAAAAGACAGTAACACCGGGGAGCTGTTTTTT.

The rearrangement links TRBV5-4 to TRBJ1-1, with D maybe TRBD1 (5 bases). The germline V and J ends were trimmed by 0 bases and 2 bases, with 8 bases remaining between them. Per the germline V gene, CDR1 is SGHNT and CDR2 is YYREEE (reference sequence). The CDR3 contains 14 residues. The CDR3 DNA reads TGTGCCAGCAGCTTGGGACAGCAAAACACTGAAGCTTTCTTT. Its translation: CASSLGQQNTEAFF.